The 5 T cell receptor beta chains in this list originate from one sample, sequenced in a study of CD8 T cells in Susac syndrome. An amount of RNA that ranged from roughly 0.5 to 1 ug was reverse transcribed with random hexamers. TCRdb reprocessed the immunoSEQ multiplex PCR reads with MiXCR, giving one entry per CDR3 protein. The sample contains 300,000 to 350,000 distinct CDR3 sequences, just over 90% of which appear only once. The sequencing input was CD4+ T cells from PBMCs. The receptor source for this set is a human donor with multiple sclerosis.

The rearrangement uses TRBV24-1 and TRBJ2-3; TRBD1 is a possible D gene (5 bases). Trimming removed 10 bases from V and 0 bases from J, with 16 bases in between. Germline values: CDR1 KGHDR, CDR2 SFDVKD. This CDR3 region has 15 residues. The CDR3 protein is CATSTAKLSTDTQYF. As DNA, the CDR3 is TGTGCCACTTCGACAGCTAAGCTTAGCACAGATACGCAGTATTTT.

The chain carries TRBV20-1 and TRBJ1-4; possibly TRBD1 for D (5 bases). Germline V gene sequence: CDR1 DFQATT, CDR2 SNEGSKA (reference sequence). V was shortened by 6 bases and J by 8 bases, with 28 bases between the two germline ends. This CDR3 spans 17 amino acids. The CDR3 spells CSAAREAGSFIIEKLFF. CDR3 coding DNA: TGCAGTGCCGCCCGGGAGGCAGGGAGTTTTATTATCGAAAAACTGTTTTTT.

In DNA form, the CDR3 reads TGTGCCACCAGTGATCCAAAGCGTGTGGGGGGCAATGAGCAGTTCTTC. This codes for CATSDPKRVGGNEQFF. J is TRBJ2-1 and V is TRBV24-1, with a weak D call TRBD2 (6 bases). Germline CDR1 reads KGHDR; CDR2 reads SFDVKD. The CDR3 runs 16 residues. V lost 3 bases, J lost 6 bases, and 17 bases lay in between.

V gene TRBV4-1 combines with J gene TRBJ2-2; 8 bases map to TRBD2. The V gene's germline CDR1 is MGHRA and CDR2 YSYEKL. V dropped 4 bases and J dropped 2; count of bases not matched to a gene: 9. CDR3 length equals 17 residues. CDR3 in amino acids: CASSRVKRGTNTGELFF. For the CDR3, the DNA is TGCGCCAGCAGCCGGGTAAAGCGGGGGACCAACACCGGGGAGCTGTTTTTT.

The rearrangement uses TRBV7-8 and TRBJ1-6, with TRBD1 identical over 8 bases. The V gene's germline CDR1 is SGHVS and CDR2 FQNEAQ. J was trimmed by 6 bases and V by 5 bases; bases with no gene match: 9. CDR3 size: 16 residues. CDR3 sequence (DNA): TGTGCCAGCAGCCCCCGGGACAGGAATATTAATTCACCCCTCCACTTT. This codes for CASSPRDRNINSPLHF.